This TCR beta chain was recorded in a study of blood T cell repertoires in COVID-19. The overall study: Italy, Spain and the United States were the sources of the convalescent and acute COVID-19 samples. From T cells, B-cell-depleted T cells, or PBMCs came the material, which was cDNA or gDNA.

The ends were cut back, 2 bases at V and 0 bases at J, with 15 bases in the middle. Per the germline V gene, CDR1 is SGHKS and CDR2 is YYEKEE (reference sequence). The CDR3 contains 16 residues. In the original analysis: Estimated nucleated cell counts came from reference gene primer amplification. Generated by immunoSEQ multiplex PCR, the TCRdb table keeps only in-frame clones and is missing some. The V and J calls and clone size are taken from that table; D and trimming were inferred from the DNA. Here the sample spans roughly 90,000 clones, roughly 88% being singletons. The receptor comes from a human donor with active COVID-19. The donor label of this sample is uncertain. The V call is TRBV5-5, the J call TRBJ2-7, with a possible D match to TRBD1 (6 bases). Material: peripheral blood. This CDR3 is CASSFVVGQPSYEQYF. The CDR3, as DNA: TGTGCCAGCAGCTTCGTGGTTGGACAGCCCTCCTACGAGCAGTACTTC.